This T cell receptor (beta chain) appears in the sequencing data of a study of response to subunit inactivated influenza vaccine. Study conclusions and caveats: Few new T cells, the authors suggested, are recruited by each seasonal influenza vaccination.

The V end lost 4 bases, the J end lost 2 bases, and 12 bases lay between the germline ends. The germline CDR1 and CDR2 sequences are SGHRS and YFSETQ. The CDR3 has 15 residues. Concerning this clonotype: Its antigen is undetermined.

TCRdb ran MiXCR on the RT-PCR reads and lists one entry per CDR3 protein. Among roughly 760,000 distinct CDR3 sequences listed, approximately 21% were seen once. The chain employs TRBV5-1 and TRBJ2-2; D perhaps matches TRBD2 (5 bases). This TCR derives from a man aged 45-60 years who received an inactivated influenza vaccine. Sequencing used PBMCs from blood, obtained more than 4 days after vaccination. The CDR3: CASSASGVNTGELFF. CDR3 bases: TGCGCCAGCAGCGCCAGCGGAGTCAACACCGGGGAGCTGTTTTTT. Complete variable domain (other parts from reference TRBV5-1 and TRBJ2-2): KAGVTQTPRYLIKTRGQQVTLSCSPISGHRSVSWYQQTPGQGLQFLFEYFSETQRNKGNFPGRFSGRQFSNSRSEMNVSTLELGDSALYLCASSASGVNTGELFFGEGSRLTVL.